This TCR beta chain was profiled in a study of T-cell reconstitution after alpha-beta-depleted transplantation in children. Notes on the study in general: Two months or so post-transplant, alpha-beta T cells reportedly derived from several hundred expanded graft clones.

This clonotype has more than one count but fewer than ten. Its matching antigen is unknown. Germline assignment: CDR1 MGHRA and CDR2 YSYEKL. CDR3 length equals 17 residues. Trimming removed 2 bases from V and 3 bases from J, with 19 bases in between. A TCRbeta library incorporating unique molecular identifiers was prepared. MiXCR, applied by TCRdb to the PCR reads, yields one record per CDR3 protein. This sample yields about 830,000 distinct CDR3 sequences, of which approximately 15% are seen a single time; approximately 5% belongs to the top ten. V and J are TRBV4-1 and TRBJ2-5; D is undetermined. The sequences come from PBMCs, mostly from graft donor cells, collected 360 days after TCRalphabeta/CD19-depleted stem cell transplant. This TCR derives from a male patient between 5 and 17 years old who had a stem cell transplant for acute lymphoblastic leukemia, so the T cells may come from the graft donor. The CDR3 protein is CASSQRRGPDRKETQYF. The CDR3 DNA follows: TGCGCCAGCAGCCAACGACGAGGACCGGATAGGAAAGAGACCCAGTACTTC.